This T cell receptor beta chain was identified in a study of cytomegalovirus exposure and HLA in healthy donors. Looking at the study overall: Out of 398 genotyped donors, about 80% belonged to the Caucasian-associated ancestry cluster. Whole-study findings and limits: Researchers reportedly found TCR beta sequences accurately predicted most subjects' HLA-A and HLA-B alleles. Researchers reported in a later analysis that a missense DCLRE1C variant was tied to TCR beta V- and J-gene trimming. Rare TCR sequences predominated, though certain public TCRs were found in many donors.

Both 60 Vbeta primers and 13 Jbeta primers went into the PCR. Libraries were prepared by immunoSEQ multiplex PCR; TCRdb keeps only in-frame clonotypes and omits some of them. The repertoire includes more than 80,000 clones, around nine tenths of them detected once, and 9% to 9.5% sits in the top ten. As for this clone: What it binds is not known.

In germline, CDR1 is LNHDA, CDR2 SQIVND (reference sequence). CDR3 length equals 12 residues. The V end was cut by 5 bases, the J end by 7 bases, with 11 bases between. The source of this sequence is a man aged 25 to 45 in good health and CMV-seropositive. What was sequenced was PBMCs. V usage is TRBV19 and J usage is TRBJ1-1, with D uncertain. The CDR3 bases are TGTGCCAGTAGTTCTCAGATGCATGAAGCTTTCTTT. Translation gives CASSSQMHEAFF.